These T cell receptor beta chains were read from a single sample in a study of blood T cell repertoires in COVID-19. Measured with immunoSEQ multiplex PCR; TCRdb has only the in-frame clones, and not every one. The table records approximately 180,000 clones, 80% to 90% of them present only once. Sequencing used peripheral blood. Source of these receptors: a human donor with active or convalescent COVID-19. The donor label of this sample is uncertain. The CDR3 runs from the conserved cysteine through the conserved F or W. Each record gives: J gene, D gene, V gene, clone size, CDR3 DNA, CDR3 protein. The D gene is left open where the match is weak. Rows may omit the clone size; those that give it use once, few, many or a size class.

J: TRBJ2-7; D: NA; V: TRBV18; size: NA; DNA: TGTGCCAGCTCACCAGGGACGGGAGCCTACGAGCAGTACTTC; CDR3: CASSPGTGAYEQYF
J: TRBJ2-2; D: TRBD1; V: TRBV12-5; size: NA; DNA: TGTGCTAGTGGTGCCTGGGCAGGGGGCAAGATCGGGGAGCTGTTTTTT; CDR3: CASGAWAGGKIGELFF
J: TRBJ1-4; D: NA; V: TRBV5-1; size: NA; DNA: TGCGCCAGCAGACAGGGTAATGAAAAACTGTTTTTT; CDR3: CASRQGNEKLFF
J: TRBJ1-1; D: TRBD1; V: TRBV20-1; size: NA; DNA: TGCAGTGCTAGTAAACCCGAGGGGACAGTTGAAGCTTTCTTT; CDR3: CSASKPEGTVEAFF
J: TRBJ2-1; D: TRBD1; V: TRBV19; size: NA; DNA: TGTGCCAGTAGTATGGGACAGCCCTACAATGAGCAGTTCTTC; CDR3: CASSMGQPYNEQFF
J: TRBJ2-3; D: TRBD2; V: TRBV5-1; size: NA; DNA: TGCGCCAGCAGCTTAGCGGGTGGCGGGAGTGCAGATACGCAGTATTTT; CDR3: CASSLAGGGSADTQYF
J: TRBJ1-4; D: TRBD1; V: TRBV7-9; size: few; DNA: TGTGCCAGCAGTTCTCAAGCAGGGGGGAATGAAAAACTGTTTTTT; CDR3: CASSSQAGGNEKLFF
J: TRBJ1-1; D: NA; V: TRBV28; size: NA; DNA: TGTGCCAGCAGTCCCGGACTGGTAACTAAGAACACTGAAGCTTTCTTT; CDR3: CASSPGLVTKNTEAFF
J: TRBJ2-3; D: TRBD2; V: TRBV18; size: NA; DNA: TGTGCCAGCTCATCACTAGCGGGAGGTACAGATACGCAGTATTTT; CDR3: CASSSLAGGTDTQYF
J: TRBJ2-7; D: TRBD1; V: TRBV24-1; size: NA; DNA: TGTGCCACCAGTGACCGGACAGGGGGAGGCCACGAGCAGTACTTC; CDR3: CATSDRTGGGHEQYF
J: TRBJ2-5; D: TRBD1; V: TRBV7-7; size: NA; DNA: TGTGCCAGCAGCCCCGACAGGGTCAGTGAGACCCAGTACTTC; CDR3: CASSPDRVSETQYF
J: TRBJ2-7; D: TRBD1; V: TRBV27; size: NA; DNA: TGTGCCAGCAGTTTATCGGCAGGGGGCCCCTACGAGCAGTACTTC; CDR3: CASSLSAGGPYEQYF
J: TRBJ1-4; D: NA; V: TRBV11-3; size: NA; DNA: TGTGCCAGCAGCCCGGACAGTGGAAGAAATGAAAAACTGTTTTTT; CDR3: CASSPDSGRNEKLFF
J: TRBJ1-2; D: NA; V: TRBV5-1; size: NA; DNA: TGCGCCAGCAGCTTGGATTCCGGAGGAGGCTACACCTTC; CDR3: CASSLDSGGGYTF
J: TRBJ2-7; D: NA; V: TRBV9; size: NA; DNA: TGTGCCAGCAGCCTCGATGTGGGCTCACCCCACGAGCAGTACTTC; CDR3: CASSLDVGSPHEQYF
J: TRBJ2-2; D: NA; V: TRBV6-2/TRBV6-3; size: NA; DNA: TGTGCCAGCAGTTACACTGGACATAACACCGGGGAGCTGTTTTTT; CDR3: CASSYTGHNTGELFF
J: TRBJ2-3; D: NA; V: TRBV9; size: NA; DNA: TGTGCCAGCAGCGGGGGGCTCGGCTGGGATACGCAGTATTTT; CDR3: CASSGGLGWDTQYF
J: TRBJ2-1; D: TRBD2; V: TRBV11-2; size: NA; DNA: TGTGCCAGCAGCTTGGAAGCGGGGGGCCCGATGTCCTACAATGAGCAGTTCTTC; CDR3: CASSLEAGGPMSYNEQFF
J: TRBJ2-5; D: TRBD2; V: TRBV9; size: NA; DNA: TGTGCCAGCAGCGTATCCGGGGGAGGGAGAGAGACCCAGTACTTC; CDR3: CASSVSGGGRETQYF
J: TRBJ2-7; D: TRBD1; V: TRBV5-1; size: NA; DNA: TGCGCCAGCAGCCCTGGGACAGCCACTTTCTACGAGCAGTACTTC; CDR3: CASSPGTATFYEQYF
J: TRBJ2-7; D: NA; V: TRBV28; size: NA; DNA: TGTGCCAGCACTGGGTTTCGGACAAAAGCCTACGAGCAGTACTTC; CDR3: CASTGFRTKAYEQYF
J: TRBJ1-2; D: NA; V: TRBV6-2/TRBV6-3; size: NA; DNA: TGTGCCAGCAGCGAGGGATTCTATGGCTACACCTTC; CDR3: CASSEGFYGYTF
J: TRBJ2-1; D: TRBD2; V: TRBV11-3; size: once; DNA: TGTGCCAGCAGCTTAGAATTGATTTTAGCGGGGGGGGATGAGCAGTTCTTC; CDR3: CASSLELILAGGDEQFF
J: TRBJ1-5; D: NA; V: TRBV28; size: few; DNA: TGTGCCAGCAAGTTGGATAATCGGGCCCAGCATTTT; CDR3: CASKLDNRAQHF
J: TRBJ1-2; D: TRBD1; V: TRBV6-2/TRBV6-3; size: NA; DNA: TGTGCCAGCAGTTCACAATCCGGGACAGGGCCCTATGGCTACACCTTC; CDR3: CASSSQSGTGPYGYTF
J: TRBJ1-4; D: TRBD1; V: TRBV4-3; size: NA; DNA: TGCGCCAGCAGCCAACAAGCGGGACAGGGTCGTGTTAGTGAAAAACTGTTTTTT; CDR3: CASSQQAGQGRVSEKLFF